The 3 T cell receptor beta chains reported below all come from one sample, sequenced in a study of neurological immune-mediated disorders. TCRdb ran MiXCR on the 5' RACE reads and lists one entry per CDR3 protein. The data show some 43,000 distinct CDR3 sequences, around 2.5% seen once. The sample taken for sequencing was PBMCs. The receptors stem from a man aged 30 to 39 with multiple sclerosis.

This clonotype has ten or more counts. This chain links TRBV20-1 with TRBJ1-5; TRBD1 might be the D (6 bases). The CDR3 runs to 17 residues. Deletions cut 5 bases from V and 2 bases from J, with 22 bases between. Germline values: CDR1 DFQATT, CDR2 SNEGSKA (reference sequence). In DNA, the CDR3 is TGCAGTGCTGCCGGGACAAGGGGGTCCGGCGGCAATCAGCCCCAGCATTTT. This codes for CSAAGTRGSGGNQPQHF.

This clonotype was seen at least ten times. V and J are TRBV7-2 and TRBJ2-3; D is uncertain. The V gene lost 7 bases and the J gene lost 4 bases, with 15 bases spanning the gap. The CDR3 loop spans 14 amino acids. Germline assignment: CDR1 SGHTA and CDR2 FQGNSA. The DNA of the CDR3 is TGTGCCAGCAACCCTGGTGGTTTCTCAGATACGCAGTATTTT. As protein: CASNPGGFSDTQYF.

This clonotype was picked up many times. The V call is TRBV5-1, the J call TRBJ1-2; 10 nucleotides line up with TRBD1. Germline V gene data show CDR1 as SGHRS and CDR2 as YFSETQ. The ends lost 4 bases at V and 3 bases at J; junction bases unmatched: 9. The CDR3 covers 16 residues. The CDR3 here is CASSDGTGAIYYGYTF. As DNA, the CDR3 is TGCGCCAGCAGCGACGGGACAGGGGCCATTTACTATGGCTACACCTTC.